This TCR beta chain was sequenced during a study of control samples from healthy donors and cancer patients. V shed 2 bases and J shed 6 bases, with 5 bases lying between them. The length of the CDR3 is 13 residues. Germline loops: CDR1 MGHDK, CDR2 SYGVNS. Assay: immunoSEQ multiplex PCR; the TCRdb copy retains only in-frame clones and omits some. The sample holds about 130,000 clones, roughly 94% seen once. The specimen was PBMCs. This clonotype originated in a man in his sixties with colorectal cancer. The chain couples TRBV25-1 to TRBJ1-6; D is ambiguous. CDR3: CASSERVNSPLHF. CDR3 in DNA: TGTGCCAGCAGTGAAAGAGTTAATTCACCCCTCCACTTT.